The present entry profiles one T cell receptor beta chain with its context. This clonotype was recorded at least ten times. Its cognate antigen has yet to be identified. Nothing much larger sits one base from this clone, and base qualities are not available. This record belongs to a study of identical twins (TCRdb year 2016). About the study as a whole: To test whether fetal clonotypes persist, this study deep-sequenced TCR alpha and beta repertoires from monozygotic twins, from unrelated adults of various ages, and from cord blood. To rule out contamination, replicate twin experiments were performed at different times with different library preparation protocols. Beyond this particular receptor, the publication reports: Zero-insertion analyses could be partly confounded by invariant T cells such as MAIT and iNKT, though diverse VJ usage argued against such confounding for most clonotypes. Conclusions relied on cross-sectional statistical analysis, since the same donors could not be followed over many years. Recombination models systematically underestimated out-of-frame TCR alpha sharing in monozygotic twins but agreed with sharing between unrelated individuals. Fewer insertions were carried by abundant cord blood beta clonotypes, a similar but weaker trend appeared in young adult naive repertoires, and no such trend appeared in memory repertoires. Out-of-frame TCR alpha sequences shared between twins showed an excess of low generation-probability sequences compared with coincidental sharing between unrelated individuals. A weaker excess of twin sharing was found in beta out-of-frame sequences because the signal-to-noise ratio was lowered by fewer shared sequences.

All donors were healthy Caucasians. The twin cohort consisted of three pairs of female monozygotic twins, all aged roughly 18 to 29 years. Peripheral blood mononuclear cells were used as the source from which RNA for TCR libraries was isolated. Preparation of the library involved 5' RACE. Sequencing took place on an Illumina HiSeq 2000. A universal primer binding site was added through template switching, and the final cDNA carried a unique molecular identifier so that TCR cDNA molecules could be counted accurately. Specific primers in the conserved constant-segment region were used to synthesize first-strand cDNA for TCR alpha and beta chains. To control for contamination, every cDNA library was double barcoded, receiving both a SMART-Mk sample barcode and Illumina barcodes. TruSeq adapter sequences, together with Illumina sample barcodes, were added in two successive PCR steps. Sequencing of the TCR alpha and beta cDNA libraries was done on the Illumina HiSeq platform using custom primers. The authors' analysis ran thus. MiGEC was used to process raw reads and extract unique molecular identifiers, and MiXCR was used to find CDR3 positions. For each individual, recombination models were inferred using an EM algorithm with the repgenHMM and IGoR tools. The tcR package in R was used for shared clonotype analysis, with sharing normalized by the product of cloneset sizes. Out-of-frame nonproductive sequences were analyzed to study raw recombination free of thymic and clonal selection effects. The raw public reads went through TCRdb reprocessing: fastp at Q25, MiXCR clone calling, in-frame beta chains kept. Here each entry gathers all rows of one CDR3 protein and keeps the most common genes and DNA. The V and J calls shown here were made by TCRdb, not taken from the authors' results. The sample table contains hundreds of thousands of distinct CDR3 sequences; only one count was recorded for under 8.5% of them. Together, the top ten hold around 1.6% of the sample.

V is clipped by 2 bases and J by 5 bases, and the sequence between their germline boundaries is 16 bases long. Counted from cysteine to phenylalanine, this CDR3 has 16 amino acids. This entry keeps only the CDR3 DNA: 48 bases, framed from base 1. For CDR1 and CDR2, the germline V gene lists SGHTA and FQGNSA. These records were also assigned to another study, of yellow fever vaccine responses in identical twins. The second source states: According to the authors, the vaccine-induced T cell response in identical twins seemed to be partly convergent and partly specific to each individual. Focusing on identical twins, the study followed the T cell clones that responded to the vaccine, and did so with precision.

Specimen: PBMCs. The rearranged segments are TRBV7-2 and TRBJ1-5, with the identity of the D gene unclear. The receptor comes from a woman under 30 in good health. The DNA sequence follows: TGTGCCAGCAGCTTATCGGCAGGTTTAGGTTATCAGCCCCAGCATTTT. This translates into CASSLSAGLGYQPQHF. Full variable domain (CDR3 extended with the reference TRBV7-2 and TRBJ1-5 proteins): GAGVSQSPSNKVTEKGKDVELRCDPISGHTALYWYRQSLGQGLEFLIYFQGNSAPDKSGLPSDRFSAERTGGSVSTLTIQRTQQEDSAVYLCASSLSAGLGYQPQHFGDGTRLSIL.